Following are 30 T cell receptor beta chains from one sample sequenced in a study of T-cell reconstitution after alpha-beta-depleted transplantation in children. The TCRbeta library incorporated unique molecular identifiers. TCRdb reprocessed the PCR reads via MiXCR and lists one record per CDR3 protein. The table has about 110,000 distinct CDR3 sequences, about 6% seen once. This specimen consisted of PBMCs, mostly from graft donor cells, obtained 360 days after TCRalphabeta/CD19-depleted stem cell transplant. Source of these receptors: a male patient between 2 and 10 years old who had a stem cell transplant for acute lymphoblastic leukemia, so the T cells may come from the graft donor.

This clonotype has a count of ten or more. The chain uses TRBV28 and TRBJ2-3, with D possibly matching TRBD2 (6 bases). CDR3 length equals 14 residues. With 5 bases removed from V and 7 bases from J, the gap between germline ends came to 16 bases. Germline values: CDR1 MDHEN, CDR2 SYDVKM. The DNA of the CDR3 is TGTGCCAGCAGTATAGATGAAGGCGGGAATACGCAGTATTTT. It codes for CASSIDEGGNTQYF. Using reference TRBV28 and TRBJ2-3 for the parts outside the CDR3, the full variable domain is DVKVTQSSRYLVKRTGEKVFLECVQDMDHENMFWYRQDPGLGLRLIYFSYDVKMKEKGDIPEGYSVSREKKERFSLILESASTNQTSMYLCASSIDEGGNTQYFGPGTRLTVL.

There are many counts of this clonotype. The V and J genes are TRBV20-1 and TRBJ1-1; D might be TRBD1 (6 bases). This CDR3 has 13 residues. The germline V gene has CDR1 DFQATT and CDR2 SNEGSKA (reference sequence). Trimming stripped 5 bases from V and 1 base from J, with 11 bases between. Here the CDR3 DNA reads TGCAGTGCTCCGGGACATTCGAACACTGAAGCTTTCTTT. This gives the protein CSAPGHSNTEAFF.

This clonotype has a count of ten or more. This chain connects TRBV6-1 to TRBJ2-3; weak D call: TRBD1 (5 bases). V gave up 6 bases and J gave up 0 bases, with 10 bases separating them. Germline CDR1 reads MNHNS; CDR2 reads SASEGT. The CDR3 totals 14 residues. CDR3 amino acids: CASSSRASTDTQYF. The CDR3 DNA is TGTGCCAGCAGCTCCAGGGCTAGCACAGATACGCAGTATTTT.

At least ten counts were recorded for this clonotype. The chain couples TRBV28 to TRBJ2-7, with TRBD1 matching over 7 bases. Trimming removed 6 bases from V and 4 bases from J; junction bases left unmatched: 12. The CDR3 has 15 residues. Germline CDR1 MDHEN, CDR2 SYDVKM. CDR3 sequence (DNA): TGTGCCAGCAGCCTAAAAACTAAGACAGGGTACGAGCAGTACTTC. This sequence encodes CASSLKTKTGYEQYF.

This clonotype turned up a few times. The rearrangement uses TRBV6-1 and TRBJ2-3; no firm D call. There are 13 residues in the CDR3. V was clipped by 6 bases and J by 1 base, with 8 bases between them. Germline CDR1 reads MNHNS; CDR2 reads SASEGT. CDR3 sequence: CASRPRGTDTQYF. The CDR3 nucleotides read TGTGCCAGCAGACCTCGGGGCACAGATACGCAGTATTTT.

The CDR3 sequence: CASSLVLTGELFF. The CDR3 coding sequence is TGTGCCAGCAGCTTAGTTTTAACCGGGGAGCTGTTTTTT. J is TRBJ2-2 and V is TRBV7-2; D gene ambiguous. Trimming removed 1 base from V and 5 bases from J, with 5 bases in between. This CDR3 spans 13 amino acids. Germline V gene lookup returns CDR1 SGHTA and CDR2 FQGNSA.

This clonotype appeared a few times. The genes are TRBV29-1 and TRBJ1-2; 7 bases fit TRBD1. Germline V gene sequence: CDR1 SQVTM, CDR2 ANQGSEA. The CDR3 contains 13 residues. V gave up 6 bases and J gave up 7 bases; unmatched junction bases: 11. Here the CDR3 reads CSVPPPGQPGYTF. CDR3 bases: TGCAGCGTCCCCCCACCGGGACAGCCTGGCTACACCTTC.

This clonotype has only a few counts. The chain employs TRBV9 and TRBJ2-1; D remains ambiguous. Trimming took 0 bases from V and 12 from J, leaving 10 bases between them. Germline V CDR1 and CDR2: SGDLS, YYNGEE. The CDR3 is 12 residues long. The CDR3 bases are TGTGCCAGCAGCGTAGGTCCCGGGTTGCAGTTCTTC. Residues: CASSVGPGLQFF. Using reference TRBV9 and TRBJ2-1 for the parts outside the CDR3, the full variable domain is DSGVTQTPKHLITATGQRVTLRCSPRSGDLSVYWYQQSLDQGLQFLIQYYNGEERAKGNILERFSAQQFPDLHSELNLSSLELGDSALYFCASSVGPGLQFFGPGTRLTVL.

The chain is built from TRBV29-1 and TRBJ2-3, with TRBD2 matching over 9 bases. V lost 1 base and J lost 5; bases outside the gene matches: 7. The CDR3 loop spans 15 amino acids. Germline V gene data show CDR1 as SQVTM and CDR2 as ANQGSEA. In DNA form, the CDR3 reads TGCAGCGTTGAAGGGGGCGGGAGGGCCCGAGATACGCAGTATTTT. This sequence encodes CSVEGGGRARDTQYF.

At least ten counts were recorded for this clonotype. This sequence joins TRBV29-1 and TRBJ2-1, with 7 positions matching TRBD2. Germline V CDR1 and CDR2: SQVTM, ANQGSEA. V was pared by 3 bases and J by 3 bases, with 2 bases of the junction left unmatched. This CDR3 has 13 amino acids. The CDR3, as DNA: TGCAGCGTTGACCAGCGGGGCTACAATGAGCAGTTCTTC. This sequence encodes CSVDQRGYNEQFF.

The rearrangement uses TRBV4-1 and TRBJ1-5, with D possibly matching TRBD1 (5 bases). Per germline, CDR1 MGHRA and CDR2 YSYEKL. CDR3 length equals 15 residues. Trimming left V 0 bases short and J 9 bases short, with 15 bases between. The CDR3 is CASSQDNRSTGPQHF. As DNA, the CDR3 is TGCGCCAGCAGCCAAGATAACAGGTCAACCGGGCCCCAGCATTTT.

The rearrangement joins TRBV25-1 to TRBJ2-7; D gene uncertain. Trimming removed 4 bases from V and 0 bases from J, with 10 bases in between. The CDR3 is made up of 14 amino acids. CDR1 is MGHDK, CDR2 SYGVNS, per germline. CDR3 in DNA: TGTGCCAGCAGTGCCGACACCTTCTCCTACGAGCAGTACTTC. Translating it yields CASSADTFSYEQYF.

V usage is TRBV2 and J usage is TRBJ2-2, with D uncertain. The CDR3 is 13 residues long. Trimming pared 4 bases from V and 5 bases from J, leaving 8 bases between. The germline V gene encodes CDR1 SNHLY and CDR2 FYNNEI. CDR3 sequence (DNA): TGTGCCAGCAGTGGAAGGGAAACCGGGGAGCTGTTTTTT. It encodes CASSGRETGELFF.

In this sample, this clonotype turned up many times. The rearrangement joins TRBV7-9 to TRBJ2-7, with D tentatively TRBD1 or TRBD2 (5 bases each). The V gene's germline CDR1 is SEHNR and CDR2 FQNEAQ (reference sequence). The CDR3 has 16 residues. Trimming took 5 bases from V and 2 from J, leaving 19 bases between them. CDR3 amino acids: CASSANEGRVAYEQYF. In DNA form, the CDR3 reads TGTGCCAGCAGCGCCAATGAGGGCAGGGTGGCCTACGAGCAGTACTTC.

This clonotype turned up a few times. This chain links TRBV27 with TRBJ2-7; TRBD2 matches 12 bases. V shed 10 bases, J shed 3 bases, and the junction held 10 bases outside the gene matches. Germline CDR1 and CDR2: MNHEY and SMNVEV (reference sequence). This CDR3 region has 15 residues. CDR3 DNA: TGTGCCACCAAAGGGGGACTAGCGGGCTTCTACGAGCAGTACTTC. It encodes CATKGGLAGFYEQYF.

The chain joins TRBV5-8 to TRBJ2-7; D is perhaps TRBD2 (5 bases). Germline V gene lookup returns CDR1 SGHTS and CDR2 YDEGEE. V was clipped by 2 bases and J by 3 bases, with 9 bases between them. The CDR3 sequence is 13 residues long. In DNA form, the CDR3 reads TGTGCCAGCAGCTTTGGACTTTACTACGAGCAGTACTTC. Translated, it gives CASSFGLYYEQYF.

The V call is TRBV20-1, the J call TRBJ2-7; unclear D gene. Trimming took 4 bases from V and 0 from J, leaving 10 bases between them. The CDR3 length is 13 residues. Germline V lookup: CDR1 DFQATT, CDR2 SNEGSKA (reference sequence). CDR3: CSAKGDFSYEQYF. The CDR3, as DNA: TGCAGTGCTAAAGGAGACTTCTCCTACGAGCAGTACTTC.

This clonotype was counted between two and nine times. V usage is TRBV27 and J usage is TRBJ2-1, with D perhaps given as TRBD1 or TRBD2 (5 bases each). The CDR3 is 13 amino acids. The V and J ends lost 4 bases and 5 bases respectively, with 9 bases between them. Germline loops: CDR1 MNHEY, CDR2 SMNVEV (reference sequence). The CDR3 protein is CASSYGTNNEQFF. Written as DNA, the CDR3 is TGTGCCAGCAGTTATGGGACCAACAATGAGCAGTTCTTC.

V usage is TRBV4-3 and J usage is TRBJ2-3; 10 positions agree with TRBD2. The V gene's germline CDR1 is LGHNA and CDR2 YSLEER. The CDR3 extends over 20 amino acids. Trimming at V came to 0 bases and at J to 0 bases, leaving 12 bases not matched to a gene. CDR3 protein: CASSQEPYWTSGDSTDTQYF. DNA for the CDR3: TGCGCCAGCAGCCAAGAGCCATACTGGACTAGCGGAGACAGCACAGATACGCAGTATTTT.

V is TRBV20-1 and J is TRBJ2-7, with 9 bases fitting TRBD2. This CDR3 region has 14 residues. In germline, CDR1 is DFQATT, CDR2 SNEGSKA (reference sequence). Losses at the gene ends were 3 bases for V and 2 bases for J; bases not matched to a gene: 5. The CDR3 reads CSARTSGGTYEQYF. The CDR3 nucleotides are TGCAGTGCTAGGACTAGCGGAGGGACCTACGAGCAGTACTTC.

The sample holds many counts of this clonotype. The chain uses TRBV7-8 and TRBJ2-3; D is undetermined. Germline V CDR1 and CDR2: SGHVS, FQNEAQ. The CDR3 has 14 amino acids. V gave up 1 base and J gave up 2 bases, with 7 bases separating them. The CDR3 sequence: CASSLVWPTDTQYF. The CDR3 DNA reads as TGTGCCAGCAGCTTAGTTTGGCCCACAGATACGCAGTATTTT.

Many counts were recorded for this clonotype. J is TRBJ2-7 and V is TRBV25-1; no clear D. Trimming pared 5 bases from V and 3 bases from J, leaving 5 bases between. CDR1 is MGHDK and CDR2 is SYGVNS in the germline V gene. The CDR3 covers 11 residues. The CDR3 reads CASSHNYEQYF. Here the CDR3 DNA reads TGTGCCAGCAGTCATAACTACGAGCAGTACTTC.

At least ten counts were recorded for this clonotype. CDR3 loop: CASSLGGGLAGGETQYF. The CDR3 DNA reads TGTGCCAGCAGCTTAGGGGGGGGACTAGCGGGAGGTGAGACCCAGTACTTC. The chain carries TRBV7-8 and TRBJ2-5, with 15 nucleotides matching TRBD2. This CDR3 has 17 amino acids. Germline loops: CDR1 SGHVS, CDR2 FQNEAQ. V shed 1 base and J 5 bases; nucleotides not matched to a gene: 5.

The chain employs TRBV5-1 and TRBJ2-5, with D perhaps TRBD1 or TRBD2 (5 bases each). The CDR3 runs to 14 residues. Germline V CDR1 and CDR2: SGHRS, YFSETQ. The V gene lost 4 bases and the J gene lost 5 bases, with 15 bases spanning the gap. The CDR3 sequence: CASSLGPPPETQYF. The CDR3 region has the DNA TGCGCCAGCAGCCTGGGACCCCCGCCGGAGACCCAGTACTTC. Combining the CDR3 with reference TRBV5-1 and TRBJ2-5 gives the whole variable domain KAGVTQTPRYLIKTRGQQVTLSCSPISGHRSVSWYQQTPGQGLQFLFEYFSETQRNKGNFPGRFSGRQFSNSRSEMNVSTLELGDSALYLCASSLGPPPETQYFGPGTRLLVL.

Only a few counts were recorded for this clonotype. The V gene is TRBV27, the J gene TRBJ2-7; 8 bases map to TRBD2. The junction had 3 bases not matched to a gene; V was cut back by 2 bases and J by 0 bases. This CDR3 contains 15 residues. CDR1 MNHEY and CDR2 SMNVEV come from the germline V gene (reference sequence). CDR3: CASSLVSGNSYEQYF. As DNA, the CDR3 is TGTGCCAGCAGTTTAGTTAGCGGGAACTCCTACGAGCAGTACTTC.

This clonotype was seen at least ten times. The chain uses TRBV29-1 and TRBJ1-2, with unresolved D. The CDR3 runs to 13 residues. The germline V and J ends were trimmed by 0 bases and 4 bases, with 9 bases remaining between them. CDR1 and CDR2 from the germline V gene are SQVTM and ANQGSEA. The CDR3 region has the DNA TGCAGCGTTGAAGATATGGGTGTCTATGGCTACACCTTC. This encodes CSVEDMGVYGYTF.

This clonotype was found many times. The chain couples TRBV28 to TRBJ1-4; 8 bases match TRBD1. The CDR3 covers 14 residues. CDR1 MDHEN and CDR2 SYDVKM come from the germline V gene. V gave up 9 bases and J gave up 8 bases; unmatched junction bases: 11. The DNA of the CDR3 is TGTGCCAGGACAGAAAAACGGACAGGGGAAAAACTGTTTTTT. Protein sequence: CARTEKRTGEKLFF. The full variable domain, with the rest looked up from reference TRBV28 and TRBJ1-4, is DVKVTQSSRYLVKRTGEKVFLECVQDMDHENMFWYRQDPGLGLRLIYFSYDVKMKEKGDIPEGYSVSREKKERFSLILESASTNQTSMYLCARTEKRTGEKLFFGSGTQLSVL.

This clonotype was counted ten times or more. The chain joins TRBV7-9 to TRBJ1-2; D is unclear. V was cut by 4 bases and J by 2 bases, with 14 bases left in between. The CDR3 runs to 15 residues. Germline CDR1 is SEHNR and CDR2 is FQNEAQ (reference sequence). CDR3: CASSSPTRPNYGYTF. CDR3 sequence (DNA): TGTGCCAGCAGCTCCCCCACGAGGCCAAACTATGGCTACACCTTC.

This clonotype was counted a few times. The rearrangement uses TRBV10-2 and TRBJ2-5; D unresolved. CDR1 WSHSY and CDR2 SAAADI come from the germline V gene. This CDR3 contains 16 residues. Trimming removed 5 bases from V and 3 bases from J, with 19 bases in between. Here the CDR3 DNA reads TGCGCCAGCAGTCTCTCCGGGCCCCCGCCCGAAGAGACCCAGTACTTC. The encoded protein is CASSLSGPPPEETQYF.

The chain is built from TRBV5-1 and TRBJ2-6; D possibly uses TRBD1 or TRBD2 (5 bases each). Germline-derived CDR1 and CDR2 are SGHRS and YFSETQ. The CDR3 is 18 amino acids. With 4 bases removed from V and 3 bases from J, the gap between germline ends came to 20 bases. CDR3 nucleotide sequence: TGCGCCAGCAGCCCCTCTGGGACCTTCGGCAGTGGGGCCAACGTCCTGACTTTC. Translation gives CASSPSGTFGSGANVLTF.